These T cell receptor beta chains were read from a single sample in a study of blood T cell repertoires in COVID-19. Assay: immunoSEQ multiplex PCR; the TCRdb copy retains only in-frame clones and omits some. The sample includes about 140,000 clones, approximately 78% of them seen just once. The source material was PBMCs or T cells enriched from blood (not recorded which). The receptors shown here come from a woman aged 45-60 years who had recovered from COVID-19. The CDR3 runs from the conserved cysteine through the conserved F or W. A D gene is named only where the DNA matches it firmly. Size is omitted from some rows. Given values are once, few, many or a class for expanded clones.

j_call clone_size v_call d_call cdr3_aa cdr3_nt
TRBJ1-1 NA TRBV18 NA CASSPNAGWDTEAFF TGTGCCAGCTCACCAAATGCAGGGTGGGACACTGAAGCTTTCTTT
TRBJ1-1 NA TRBV18 NA CASSPGAGMNTEAFF TGTGCCAGCTCACCTGGGGCGGGGATGAACACTGAAGCTTTCTTT
TRBJ2-5 NA TRBV28 NA CASSSHGGETQYF TGTGCCAGCAGTTCGCATGGGGGGGAGACCCAGTACTTC
TRBJ1-2 NA TRBV28 NA CASSLLGGWNGYTF TGTGCCAGCAGCCTCCTTGGCGGCTGGAATGGCTACACCTTC
TRBJ1-5 NA TRBV19 TRBD1 CASEWTGMEQPQHF TGTGCCAGCGAATGGACAGGGATGGAGCAGCCCCAGCATTTT
TRBJ1-1 NA TRBV19 NA CASSIGNHYTEAFF TGTGCCAGTAGTATAGGTAACCACTACACTGAAGCTTTCTTT
TRBJ1-6 NA TRBV28 NA CASSPPVNSPLHF TGTGCCAGCAGTCCCCCCGTAAATTCACCCCTCCACTTT
TRBJ2-3 once TRBV6-6 NA CASSQGGGPDTQYF TGTGCCAGCAGTCAGGGAGGGGGGCCAGATACGCAGTATTTT
TRBJ2-1 NA TRBV6-5 TRBD1 CASMTGTGDNEQFF TGTGCCAGCATGACCGGGACAGGGGACAATGAGCAGTTCTTC
TRBJ1-4 NA TRBV6-1 NA CASSELGGYYEKLFF TGTGCCAGCAGTGAACTCGGCGGATATTATGAAAAACTGTTTTTT
TRBJ2-5 NA TRBV5-1 TRBD2 CASSFQNSGDFQETQYF TGCGCCAGCAGCTTCCAGAATAGCGGGGACTTCCAAGAGACCCAGTACTTC
TRBJ1-5 once TRBV4-1 NA CASSQDTMSSQPQHF TGCGCCAGCAGCCAAGATACTATGAGCAGTCAGCCCCAGCATTTT
TRBJ1-1 few TRBV19 NA CASSIEGDTEAFF TGTGCCAGTAGTATTGAGGGGGACACTGAAGCTTTCTTT
TRBJ1-1 once TRBV27 TRBD1 CASTQNQGDTEAFF TGTGCCAGCACCCAGAATCAGGGGGACACTGAAGCTTTCTTT
TRBJ2-3 NA TRBV7-9 TRBD1 CASSFGDRESDTQYF TGTGCCAGCAGCTTTGGGGACAGGGAATCAGATACGCAGTATTTT
TRBJ2-5 NA TRBV10-3 NA CAIGSDNQETQYF TGTGCCATCGGGTCTGACAATCAAGAGACCCAGTACTTC
TRBJ1-1 NA TRBV5-6 NA CASSGSRRAHTEAFF TGTGCCAGCAGCGGATCCCGCAGGGCCCACACTGAAGCTTTCTTT
TRBJ2-1 NA TRBV29-1 NA CSVVGGPRSSYNEQFF TGCAGCGTTGTCGGGGGGCCCAGGAGCTCCTACAATGAGCAGTTCTTC
TRBJ1-1 NA TRBV7-8 NA CASTQQGRKGAKAFF TGTGCCAGCACCCAACAGGGCCGTAAAGGTGCGAAAGCTTTCTTT
TRBJ1-4 NA TRBV5-5 NA CASPPRREKLFF TGTGCCAGCCCCCCACGCCGGGAAAAACTGTTTTTT
TRBJ1-2 NA TRBV27 NA CASSLGSRGGYGYTF TGTGCCAGCAGTCTCGGTTCCAGGGGTGGCTATGGCTACACCTTC
TRBJ1-4 NA TRBV28 TRBD1 CASSYTEGQGATNEKLFF TGTGCCAGCAGTTATACTGAGGGACAGGGAGCAACTAATGAAAAACTGTTTTTT
TRBJ2-5 NA TRBV2 NA CASSQTRQETQYF TGTGCCAGCAGTCAGACTAGACAAGAGACCCAGTACTTC
TRBJ2-7 NA TRBV5-1 TRBD1 CASSVLQGAPYEQYF TGCGCCAGCAGCGTACTACAGGGGGCCCCCTACGAGCAGTACTTC
TRBJ1-4 once TRBV7-9 TRBD1 CASSLGTGRTNEKLFF TGTGCCAGCAGCTTAGGGACAGGGAGAACTAATGAAAAACTGTTTTTT
TRBJ1-2 NA TRBV24-1 TRBD1 CATSDVPGQGRDYGYTF TGTGCCACCAGTGATGTCCCGGGACAGGGGAGAGACTATGGCTACACCTTC
TRBJ1-2 once TRBV6-5 TRBD1 CASRQGVSYGYTF TGTGCCAGCCGACAGGGGGTTTCCTATGGCTACACCTTC
TRBJ1-2 NA TRBV19 TRBD1 CASSTPGQGGHGYTF TGTGCCAGTAGTACTCCCGGACAGGGAGGGCATGGCTACACCTTC
TRBJ2-1 NA TRBV2 NA CASSSNRAPAYNEQFF TGTGCCAGCAGTTCTAACAGGGCCCCAGCCTACAATGAGCAGTTCTTC
TRBJ1-1 NA TRBV4-1 TRBD1 CASSQPLRTGNTEAFF TGCGCCAGCAGCCAGCCTTTAAGGACAGGGAACACTGAAGCTTTCTTT
TRBJ2-3 NA TRBV4-2 TRBD2 CASSQGGTSDTTDTQYF TGTGCCAGCAGCCAAGGCGGGACTAGCGACACCACAGATACGCAGTATTTT
TRBJ2-7 NA TRBV28 TRBD1 CASSTTTGALEEQYF TGTGCCAGCAGTACCACGACAGGGGCCCTGGAAGAGCAGTACTTC
TRBJ1-3 NA TRBV7-9 NA CASSLEQLVGTIYF TGTGCCAGCAGCTTAGAACAGCTGGTAGGCACCATATATTTT
TRBJ1-1 NA TRBV27 NA CASSLSGRMNTEAFF TGTGCCAGCAGTTTATCGGGCAGAATGAACACTGAAGCTTTCTTT
TRBJ1-2 NA TRBV11-2 NA CASSLAGSSNYGYTF TGTGCCAGCAGCTTAGCGGGATCTTCAAACTATGGCTACACCTTC
TRBJ1-6 NA TRBV28 NA CASSGTGNSPLHF TGTGCCAGCAGTGGCACAGGGAATTCACCCCTCCACTTT
TRBJ1-2 few TRBV15 NA CATSRDFLYSYTF TGTGCCACCAGCAGAGATTTCTTGTACAGCTACACCTTC
TRBJ2-5 NA TRBV9 NA CASSVAPVGGETQYF TGTGCCAGCAGCGTAGCCCCCGTTGGAGGGGAGACCCAGTACTTC
TRBJ2-5 NA TRBV10-2 TRBD2 CASSAPGLAQETQYF TGCGCCAGCAGTGCCCCGGGACTAGCGCAGGAGACCCAGTACTTC
TRBJ1-1 NA TRBV5-1 TRBD1 CASRLYAGRGVVNTEAFF TGCGCCAGCAGGTTGTATGCCGGCAGGGGGGTCGTAAACACTGAAGCTTTCTTT
TRBJ1-1 NA TRBV4-1 TRBD1 CASSLPGTGKIEAFF TGCGCCAGCAGCCTCCCGGGGACAGGGAAGATTGAAGCTTTCTTT
TRBJ1-5 once TRBV2 NA CASSDWGDGGQPQHF TGTGCCAGCAGTGATTGGGGGGACGGCGGCCAGCCCCAGCATTTT
TRBJ1-4 NA TRBV5-4 TRBD1 CASSTDRGESRDEKLFF TGTGCCAGCAGCACTGACAGGGGGGAGAGTCGTGATGAAAAACTGTTTTTT
TRBJ2-1 NA TRBV11-3 NA CASSLRGDEQFF TGTGCCAGCAGCTTGCGCGGGGATGAGCAGTTCTTC
TRBJ1-5 NA TRBV10-1 NA CASTARDSNQPQHF TGCGCCAGCACGGCCAGGGATAGCAATCAGCCCCAGCATTTT
TRBJ2-1 many TRBV7-3 TRBD2 CASSLSSGAYNEQFF TGTGCCAGCAGCTTAAGCAGCGGGGCCTACAATGAGCAGTTCTTC
TRBJ1-2 NA TRBV6-5 NA CASSYSRDGYTF TGTGCCAGCAGTTACTCACGGGATGGCTACACCTTC
TRBJ2-5 NA TRBV3-1/TRBV3-2 TRBD2 CASSPLLGSGGGETQYF TGTGCCAGCAGCCCTCTACTGGGATCGGGGGGGGGAGAGACCCAGTACTTC
TRBJ1-5 once TRBV19 NA CASSISGVGQPQHF TGTGCCAGTAGTATATCAGGGGTAGGCCAGCCCCAGCATTTT
TRBJ1-1 once TRBV5-5 NA CASSFGGWESAEAFF TGTGCCAGCAGCTTTGGGGGCTGGGAGTCGGCTGAAGCTTTCTTT
TRBJ2-7 NA TRBV7-8 NA CASSLALDRSNYEQYF TGTGCCAGCAGCTTAGCCCTCGACAGGAGCAACTACGAGCAGTACTTC
TRBJ1-2 NA TRBV19 NA CASSAAGTNYGYTF TGTGCCAGTAGTGCCGCGGGCACCAACTATGGCTACACCTTC
TRBJ1-4 few TRBV18 NA CASSPDRLEKLFF TGTGCCAGCTCACCAGACAGGCTCGAAAAACTGTTTTTT
TRBJ2-3 few TRBV4-2 NA CASSQELANTDTQYF TGTGCCAGCAGCCAGGAGCTAGCGAACACAGATACGCAGTATTTT
TRBJ1-1 few TRBV5-1 NA CASSSPAGFNTEAFF TGCGCCAGCAGCTCACCGGCGGGATTTAACACTGAAGCTTTCTTT
TRBJ2-5 NA TRBV18 NA CASSPLTGFTETQYF TGTGCCAGCTCACCGCTTACAGGCTTTACGGAGACCCAGTACTTC
TRBJ1-6 NA TRBV3-1/TRBV3-2 NA CASSQVGGFDSPLHF TGTGCCAGCAGCCAAGTGGGGGGATTCGATTCACCCCTCCACTTT
TRBJ1-4 NA TRBV5-1 TRBD1 CASSPGTGNGGVIEKLFF TGCGCCAGCAGCCCGGGGACAGGAAACGGAGGGGTAATTGAAAAACTGTTTTTT
TRBJ2-1 few TRBV14 TRBD2 CASSQFLSIAGDNGEQFF TGTGCCAGCAGCCAATTTCTATCGATAGCGGGGGATAACGGTGAGCAGTTCTTC